The clone carrying this T cell receptor (beta chain) was detected only a few times. Its target is not known. The PCR made use of 60 Vbeta and 13 Jbeta primers. Libraries were prepared by immunoSEQ multiplex PCR; TCRdb keeps only in-frame clonotypes and omits some of them. The sample records 130,000 or so clones, approximately 65% being singletons. The source of the sample is a study of cytomegalovirus exposure and HLA in healthy donors. Study-level points and caveats: Among the sequence variants, a highly shared cluster was likely an artifact of sequencing. Later analysis associated a missense DCLRE1C variant with TCR beta V- and J-gene trimming.

The germline V and J ends were trimmed by 2 bases and 9 bases, with 15 bases remaining between them. The CDR3 consists of 15 residues. Germline V gives CDR1 SGHNT, CDR2 YYREEE (reference sequence). The sequencing sample was made of PBMCs. This TCR came from a woman aged 60-75 years in good health and CMV-seronegative. The chain couples TRBV5-4 to TRBJ1-6, with D perhaps matching TRBD1 (6 bases). As DNA, the CDR3 is TGTGCCAGCAGCTTCTACAGGGTGCCGGGTTCACCCCTCCACTTT. Translation: CASSFYRVPGSPLHF.